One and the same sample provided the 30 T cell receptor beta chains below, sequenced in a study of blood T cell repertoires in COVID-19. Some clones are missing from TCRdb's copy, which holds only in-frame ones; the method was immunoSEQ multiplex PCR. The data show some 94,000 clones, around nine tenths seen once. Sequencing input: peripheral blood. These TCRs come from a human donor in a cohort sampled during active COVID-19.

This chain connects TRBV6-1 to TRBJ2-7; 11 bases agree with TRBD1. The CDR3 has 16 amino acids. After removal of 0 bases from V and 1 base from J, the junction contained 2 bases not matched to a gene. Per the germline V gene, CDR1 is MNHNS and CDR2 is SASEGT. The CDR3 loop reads CASSEAGQGGSYEQYF. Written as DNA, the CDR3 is TGTGCCAGCAGTGAAGCGGGACAGGGGGGATCCTACGAGCAGTACTTC.

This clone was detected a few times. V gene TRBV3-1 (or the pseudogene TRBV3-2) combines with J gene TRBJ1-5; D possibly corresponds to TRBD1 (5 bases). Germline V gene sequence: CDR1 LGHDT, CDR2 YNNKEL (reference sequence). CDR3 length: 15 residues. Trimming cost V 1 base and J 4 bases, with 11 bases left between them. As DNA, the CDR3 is TGTGCCAGCAGCCAAGGTCAGGGAATTAATCAGCCCCAGCATTTT. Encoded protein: CASSQGQGINQPQHF.

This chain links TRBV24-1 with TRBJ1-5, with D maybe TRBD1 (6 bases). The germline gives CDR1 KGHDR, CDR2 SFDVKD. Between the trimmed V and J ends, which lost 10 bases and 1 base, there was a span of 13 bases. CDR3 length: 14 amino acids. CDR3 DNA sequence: TGTGCCACTGGGACACCGGGAAGCAATCAGCCCCAGCATTTT. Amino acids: CATGTPGSNQPQHF.

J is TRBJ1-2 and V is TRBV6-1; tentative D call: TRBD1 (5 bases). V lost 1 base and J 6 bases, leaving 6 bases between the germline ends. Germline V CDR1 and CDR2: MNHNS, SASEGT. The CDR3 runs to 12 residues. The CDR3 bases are TGTGCCAGCAGTGAAGTAGGGGATGGCTACACCTTC. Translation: CASSEVGDGYTF.

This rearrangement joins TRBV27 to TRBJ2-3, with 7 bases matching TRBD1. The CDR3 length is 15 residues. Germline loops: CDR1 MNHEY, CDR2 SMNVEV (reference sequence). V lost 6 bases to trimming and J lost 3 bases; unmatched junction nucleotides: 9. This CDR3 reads CASSLTGLGTDTQYF. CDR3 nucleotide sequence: TGTGCCAGCAGCCTGACAGGGTTGGGGACAGATACGCAGTATTTT.

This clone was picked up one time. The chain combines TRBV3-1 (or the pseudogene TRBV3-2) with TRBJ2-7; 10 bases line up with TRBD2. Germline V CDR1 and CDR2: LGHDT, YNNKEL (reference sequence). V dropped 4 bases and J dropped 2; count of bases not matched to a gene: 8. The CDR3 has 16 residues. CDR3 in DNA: TGTGCCAGCAGCCGAAAGGGACTAGCGAATACCTACGAGCAGTACTTC. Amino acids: CASSRKGLANTYEQYF.

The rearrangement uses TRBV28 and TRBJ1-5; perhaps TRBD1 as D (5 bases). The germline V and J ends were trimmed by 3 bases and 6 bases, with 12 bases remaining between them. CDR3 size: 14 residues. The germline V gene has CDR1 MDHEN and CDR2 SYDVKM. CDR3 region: CASSLAGEGQPQHF. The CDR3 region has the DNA TGTGCCAGCAGTTTGGCGGGGGAGGGTCAGCCCCAGCATTTT. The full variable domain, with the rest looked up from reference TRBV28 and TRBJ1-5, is DVKVTQSSRYLVKRTGEKVFLECVQDMDHENMFWYRQDPGLGLRLIYFSYDVKMKEKGDIPEGYSVSREKKERFSLILESASTNQTSMYLCASSLAGEGQPQHFGDGTRLSIL.

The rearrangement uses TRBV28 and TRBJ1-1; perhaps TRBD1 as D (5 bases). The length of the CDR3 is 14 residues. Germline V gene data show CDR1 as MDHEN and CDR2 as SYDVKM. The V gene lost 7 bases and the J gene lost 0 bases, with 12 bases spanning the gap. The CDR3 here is CASTLSTVNTEAFF. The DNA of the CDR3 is TGTGCCAGCACCCTCTCGACAGTGAACACTGAAGCTTTCTTT.

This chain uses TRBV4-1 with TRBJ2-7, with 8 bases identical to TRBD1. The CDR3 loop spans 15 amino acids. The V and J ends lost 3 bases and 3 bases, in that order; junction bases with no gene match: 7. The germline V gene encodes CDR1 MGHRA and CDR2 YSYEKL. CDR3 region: CASSHVPGQVYEQYF. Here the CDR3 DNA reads TGCGCCAGCAGCCATGTACCGGGACAGGTCTACGAGCAGTACTTC.

Here the CDR3 DNA reads TGCGCCAGCAGCCAAGTCACCGGCCTAGGAAGGACAACTAACTATGGCTACACCTTC. Translation: CASSQVTGLGRTTNYGYTF. V is TRBV4-1 and J is TRBJ1-2; D might be TRBD1 (5 bases). Germline V lookup: CDR1 MGHRA, CDR2 YSYEKL. V was trimmed by 1 base and J by 0 bases, leaving 21 bases between them. The CDR3 has 19 residues.

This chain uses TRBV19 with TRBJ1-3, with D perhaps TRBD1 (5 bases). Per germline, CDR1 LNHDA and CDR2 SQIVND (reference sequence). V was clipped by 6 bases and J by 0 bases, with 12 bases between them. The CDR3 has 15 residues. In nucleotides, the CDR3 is TGTGCCAGTAGCTTGGGGCTGAGCTCTGGAAACACCATATATTTT. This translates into CASSLGLSSGNTIYF.

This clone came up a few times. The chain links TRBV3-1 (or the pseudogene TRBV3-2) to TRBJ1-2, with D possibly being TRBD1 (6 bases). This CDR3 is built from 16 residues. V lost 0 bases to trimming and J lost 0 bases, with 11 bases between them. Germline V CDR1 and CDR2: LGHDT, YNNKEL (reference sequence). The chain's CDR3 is CASSQDFGQTNYGYTF. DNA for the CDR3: TGTGCCAGCAGCCAAGATTTCGGACAGACTAACTATGGCTACACCTTC.

The CDR3 region has the DNA TGCGCCAGCAGCGTGGGGACAGCCGAGCAGTACTTC. Translating it yields CASSVGTAEQYF. V usage is TRBV5-1 and J usage is TRBJ2-7; 7 nucleotides line up with TRBD1. J lost 6 bases, V lost 4 bases, and 4 bases had no gene match. Germline CDR1 and CDR2: SGHRS and YFSETQ. The CDR3 covers 12 residues.

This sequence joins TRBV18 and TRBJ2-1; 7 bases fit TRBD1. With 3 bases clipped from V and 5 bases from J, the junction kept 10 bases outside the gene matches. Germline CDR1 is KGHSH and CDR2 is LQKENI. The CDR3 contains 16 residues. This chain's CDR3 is CASSPVDRVRDNEQFF. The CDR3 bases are TGTGCCAGCTCACCCGTAGACAGGGTTAGGGACAATGAGCAGTTCTTC.

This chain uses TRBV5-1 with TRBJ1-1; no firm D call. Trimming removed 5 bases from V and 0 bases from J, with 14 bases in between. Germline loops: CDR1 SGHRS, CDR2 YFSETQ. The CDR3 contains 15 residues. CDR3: CASSRLQRMNTEAFF. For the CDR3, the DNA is TGCGCCAGCAGTCGACTCCAGAGGATGAACACTGAAGCTTTCTTT.

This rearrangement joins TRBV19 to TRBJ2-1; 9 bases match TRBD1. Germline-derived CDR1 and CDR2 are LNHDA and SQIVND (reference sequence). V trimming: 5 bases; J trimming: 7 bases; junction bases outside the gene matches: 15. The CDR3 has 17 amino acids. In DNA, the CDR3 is TGTGCCAGTAGTGCCAACAGGGGGCGAGCCCCTACGAATGAGCAGTTCTTC. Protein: CASSANRGRAPTNEQFF.

The DNA of the CDR3 is TGTGCCAGCAGTGTCCCGGGACAGGGAAACACCATATATTTT. This encodes CASSVPGQGNTIYF. This chain connects TRBV28 to TRBJ1-3; 7 bases are a match to TRBD1. The CDR3 sequence is 14 residues long. Germline trimming cut 5 bases from V and 4 bases from J; bases unmatched to any gene: 5. The germline CDR1 and CDR2 sequences are MDHEN and SYDVKM.

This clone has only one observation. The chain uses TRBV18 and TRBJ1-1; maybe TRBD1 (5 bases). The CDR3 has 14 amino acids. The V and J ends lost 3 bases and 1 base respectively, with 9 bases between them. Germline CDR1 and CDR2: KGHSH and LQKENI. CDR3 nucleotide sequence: TGTGCCAGCTCACCCCCTGGACAGAACACTGAAGCTTTCTTT. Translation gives CASSPPGQNTEAFF. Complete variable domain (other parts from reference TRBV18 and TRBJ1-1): NAGVMQNPRHLVRRRGQEARLRCSPMKGHSHVYWYRQLPEEGLKFMVYLQKENIIDESGMPKERFSAEFPKEGPSILRIQQVVRGDSAAYFCASSPPGQNTEAFFGQGTRLTVV.

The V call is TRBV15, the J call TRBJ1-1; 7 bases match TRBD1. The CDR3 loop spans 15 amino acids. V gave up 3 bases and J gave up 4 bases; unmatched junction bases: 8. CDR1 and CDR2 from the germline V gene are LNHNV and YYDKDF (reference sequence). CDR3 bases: TGTGCCACCAGCAGGACAGACAGGGCCGGCACTGAAGCTTTCTTT. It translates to CATSRTDRAGTEAFF.

The CDR3 reads CASSLGGQGSYGYTF. The CDR3, as DNA: TGTGCCAGCAGCTTAGGGGGACAGGGGAGCTATGGCTACACCTTC. V is TRBV7-8 and J is TRBJ1-2; 10 nucleotides line up with TRBD1. J lost 4 bases, V lost 1 base, and 3 bases had no gene match. Germline values: CDR1 SGHVS, CDR2 FQNEAQ. There are 15 residues in the CDR3. The full variable domain, in which reference TRBV7-8 and TRBJ1-2 provide the parts outside the CDR3, is GAGVSQSPRYKVAKRGQDVALRCDPISGHVSLFWYQQALGQGPEFLTYFQNEAQLDKSGLPSDRFFAERPEGSVSTLKIQRTQQEDSAVYLCASSLGGQGSYGYTFGSGTRLTVV.

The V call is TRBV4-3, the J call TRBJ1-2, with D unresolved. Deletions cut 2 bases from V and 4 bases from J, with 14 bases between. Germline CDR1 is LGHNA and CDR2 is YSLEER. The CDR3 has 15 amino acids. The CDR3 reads CASSQTNINPYGYTF. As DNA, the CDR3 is TGCGCCAGCAGCCAAACTAACATAAATCCCTATGGCTACACCTTC.

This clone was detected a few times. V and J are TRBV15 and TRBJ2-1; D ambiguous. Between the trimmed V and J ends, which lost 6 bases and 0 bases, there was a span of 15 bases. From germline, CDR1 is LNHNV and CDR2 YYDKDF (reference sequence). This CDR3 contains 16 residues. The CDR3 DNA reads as TGTGCCACCAGTGGGTCGGCGGCCAGCTCCTACAATGAGCAGTTCTTC. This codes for CATSGSAASSYNEQFF.

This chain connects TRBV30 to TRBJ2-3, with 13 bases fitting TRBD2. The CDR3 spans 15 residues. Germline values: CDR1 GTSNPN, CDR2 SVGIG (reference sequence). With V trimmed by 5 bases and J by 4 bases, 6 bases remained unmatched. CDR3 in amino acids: CAWYRLAGGPDTQYF. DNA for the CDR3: TGTGCCTGGTACCGACTAGCGGGGGGACCAGATACGCAGTATTTT.

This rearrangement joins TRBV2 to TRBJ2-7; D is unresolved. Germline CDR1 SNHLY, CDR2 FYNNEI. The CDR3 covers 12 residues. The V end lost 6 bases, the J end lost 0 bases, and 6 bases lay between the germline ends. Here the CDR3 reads CASSPSSYEQYF. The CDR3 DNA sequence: TGTGCCAGCAGCCCTAGCTCCTACGAGCAGTACTTC.

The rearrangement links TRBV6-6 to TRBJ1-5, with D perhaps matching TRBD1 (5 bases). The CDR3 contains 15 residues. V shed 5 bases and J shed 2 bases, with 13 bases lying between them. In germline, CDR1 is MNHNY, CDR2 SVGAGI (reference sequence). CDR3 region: CASSVGAPGNQPQHF. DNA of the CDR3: TGTGCCAGCAGTGTAGGGGCTCCGGGCAATCAGCCCCAGCATTTT.

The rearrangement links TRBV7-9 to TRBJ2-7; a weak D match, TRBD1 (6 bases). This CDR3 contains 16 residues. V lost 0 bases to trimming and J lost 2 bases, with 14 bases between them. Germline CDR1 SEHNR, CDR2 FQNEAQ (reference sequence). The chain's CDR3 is CASSLAVTGNPYEQYF. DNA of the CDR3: TGTGCCAGCAGCTTAGCGGTAACAGGGAATCCCTACGAGCAGTACTTC.

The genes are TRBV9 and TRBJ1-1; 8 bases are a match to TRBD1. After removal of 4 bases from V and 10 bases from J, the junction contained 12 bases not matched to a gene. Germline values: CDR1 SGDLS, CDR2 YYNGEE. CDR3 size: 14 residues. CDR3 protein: CASSMGQDLGGAFF. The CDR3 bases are TGTGCCAGCAGCATGGGACAGGATCTTGGGGGAGCTTTCTTT. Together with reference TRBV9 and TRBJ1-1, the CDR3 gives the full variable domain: DSGVTQTPKHLITATGQRVTLRCSPRSGDLSVYWYQQSLDQGLQFLIQYYNGEERAKGNILERFSAQQFPDLHSELNLSSLELGDSALYFCASSMGQDLGGAFFGQGTRLTVV.

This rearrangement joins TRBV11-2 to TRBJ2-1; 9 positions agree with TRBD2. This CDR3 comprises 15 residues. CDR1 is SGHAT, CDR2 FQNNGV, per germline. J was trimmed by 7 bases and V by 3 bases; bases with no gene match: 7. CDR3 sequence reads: CASSFSGRRRNEQFF. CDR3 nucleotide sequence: TGTGCCAGCAGCTTCAGCGGGAGGCGGAGGAATGAGCAGTTCTTC.

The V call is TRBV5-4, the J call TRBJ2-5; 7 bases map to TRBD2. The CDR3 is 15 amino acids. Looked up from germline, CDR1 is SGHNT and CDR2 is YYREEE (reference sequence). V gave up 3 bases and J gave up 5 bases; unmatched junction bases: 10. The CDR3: CASSSPAGPQETQYF. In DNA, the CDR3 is TGTGCCAGCAGCTCACCAGCGGGACCCCAGGAGACCCAGTACTTC.

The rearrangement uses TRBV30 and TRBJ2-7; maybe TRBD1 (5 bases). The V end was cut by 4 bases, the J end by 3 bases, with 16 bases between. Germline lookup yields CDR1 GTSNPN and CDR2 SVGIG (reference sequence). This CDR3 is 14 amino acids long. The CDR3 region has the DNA TGTGCCTGGAAAAAAAAGGGGTACTACTACGAGCAGTACTTC. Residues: CAWKKKGYYYEQYF.